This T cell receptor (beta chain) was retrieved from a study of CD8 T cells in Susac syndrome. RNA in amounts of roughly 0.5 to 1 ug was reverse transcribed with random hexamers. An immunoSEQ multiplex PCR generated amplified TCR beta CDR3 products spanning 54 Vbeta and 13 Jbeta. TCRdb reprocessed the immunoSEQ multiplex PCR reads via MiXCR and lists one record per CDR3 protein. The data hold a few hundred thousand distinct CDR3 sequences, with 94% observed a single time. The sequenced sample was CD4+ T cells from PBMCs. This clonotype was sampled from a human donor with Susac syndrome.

The DNA for the CDR3 is TGCAGTGCTAGATTGATGACTCTCCATAATTCACCCCTCCACTTT. This encodes CSARLMTLHNSPLHF. V gene TRBV20-1 combines with J gene TRBJ1-6; no firm D call. This CDR3 is built from 15 residues. Germline-derived CDR1 and CDR2 are DFQATT and SNEGSKA (reference sequence). The V end was cut by 2 bases, the J end by 5 bases, with 13 bases between.